One and the same sample provided the 21 T cell receptor beta chains below, sequenced in a study of blood T cell repertoires in COVID-19. Profiled with immunoSEQ multiplex PCR; TCRdb holds only in-frame clones, not every one. The top ten clones hold 9.5% to 13% of a sample with some 150,000 clones, about nine tenths of them seen once. The material sequenced was peripheral blood. These receptors originate from a woman in her fifties or sixties with COVID-19, enrolled during active disease.

This chain joins TRBV6-6 and TRBJ1-3; D is possibly TRBD1 (5 bases). Trimming pared 0 bases from V and 4 bases from J, leaving 10 bases between. The germline V gene has CDR1 MNHNY and CDR2 SVGAGI (reference sequence). There are 15 residues in the CDR3. The CDR3 here is CASSYSEGRGNTIYF. The DNA of the CDR3 is TGTGCCAGCAGTTACTCGGAGGGGAGGGGAAACACCATATATTTT.

V is TRBV10-1 and J is TRBJ2-1; 8 bases are a match to TRBD1. The CDR3 covers 12 residues. Germline loops: CDR1 WNHNN, CDR2 SYGVQD (reference sequence). Losses at the gene ends were 3 bases for V and 12 bases for J; bases not matched to a gene: 4. The CDR3: CASSDGGTGQFF. The CDR3 DNA is TGCGCCAGCAGTGATGGCGGGACAGGGCAGTTCTTC.

V is TRBV6-2 or TRBV6-3 and J is TRBJ2-2; D ambiguous. The CDR3 is made up of 15 amino acids. Trimming removed 2 bases at V and 0 bases at J, with 7 bases between. From germline, CDR1 is MNHEY and CDR2 SVGEGT. CDR3 amino acids: CASSYKAANTGELFF. The CDR3, as DNA: TGTGCCAGCAGTTACAAGGCGGCGAACACCGGGGAGCTGTTTTTT.

This chain uses TRBV12-3 or TRBV12-4 with TRBJ1-2, with 9 bases aligning to TRBD1. This CDR3 comprises 12 residues. V shed 6 bases and J 8 bases; nucleotides not matched to a gene: 4. Here the CDR3 reads CASRQGAGGYTF. The CDR3 bases are TGTGCCAGCAGACAGGGGGCAGGAGGCTACACCTTC.

Only a few counts were recorded for this clone. The J gene is TRBJ1-1, the V gene TRBV7-8; D remains unclear. The CDR3 has 12 residues. Germline assignment: CDR1 SGHVS and CDR2 FQNEAQ. The germline V and J ends were trimmed by 5 bases and 4 bases, with 8 bases remaining between them. CDR3 in amino acids: CASSPIITEAFF. CDR3 sequence (DNA): TGTGCCAGCAGCCCCATCATCACTGAAGCTTTCTTT.

This chain joins TRBV6-1 and TRBJ1-3; D remains ambiguous. V was pared by 0 bases and J by 0 bases, with 12 bases between. Looked up from germline, CDR1 is MNHNS and CDR2 is SASEGT. The CDR3 loop spans 17 amino acids. CDR3 in DNA: TGTGCCAGCAGTGAAGCGTTGCAGTCTGGCTCTGGAAACACCATATATTTT. Its translation: CASSEALQSGSGNTIYF.

J is TRBJ2-1 and V is TRBV24-1; 7 bases agree with TRBD2. The CDR3 has 16 residues. V trimming: 0 bases; J trimming: 6 bases; junction bases outside the gene matches: 7. Germline V gives CDR1 KGHDR, CDR2 SFDVKD. DNA of the CDR3: TGTGCCACCAGTGATTTGGGGATCGGACTAGTCAATGAGCAGTTCTTC. Translated, it gives CATSDLGIGLVNEQFF.

This chain connects TRBV19 to TRBJ1-2, with D possibly matching TRBD1 (5 bases). There are 15 residues in the CDR3. Germline V gives CDR1 LNHDA, CDR2 SQIVND (reference sequence). V was cut by 7 bases and J by 3 bases, with 18 bases left in between. CDR3 region: CASTRGSGTDYGYTF. The DNA for the CDR3 is TGTGCCAGTACCAGAGGATCAGGGACTGACTATGGCTACACCTTC.

The chain links TRBV27 to TRBJ2-1, with D perhaps matching TRBD2 (5 bases). V was shortened by 1 base and J by 8 bases, with 15 bases between the two germline ends. The CDR3 runs 15 residues. CDR1 is MNHEY and CDR2 is SMNVEV in the germline V gene (reference sequence). In DNA form, the CDR3 reads TGTGCCAGCAGTTTATGGGGAGTAACGGGCCATGAGCAGTTCTTC. Residues: CASSLWGVTGHEQFF.

This sequence joins TRBV18 and TRBJ2-2, with unresolved D. The length of the CDR3 is 14 residues. Germline V gene sequence: CDR1 KGHSH, CDR2 LQKENI. Trimming took 3 bases from V and 1 from J, leaving 6 bases between them. The CDR3 reads CASSPSLNTGELFF. The DNA for the CDR3 is TGTGCCAGCTCACCCTCCCTGAACACCGGGGAGCTGTTTTTT. The complete variable domain, with remaining parts taken from reference TRBV18 and TRBJ2-2, reads NAGVMQNPRHLVRRRGQEARLRCSPMKGHSHVYWYRQLPEEGLKFMVYLQKENIIDESGMPKERFSAEFPKEGPSILRIQQVVRGDSAAYFCASSPSLNTGELFFGEGSRLTVL.

V usage is TRBV5-1 and J usage is TRBJ2-3; TRBD2 matches at 8 bases. V lost 3 bases and J lost 5; bases outside the gene matches: 14. Germline V gene sequence: CDR1 SGHRS, CDR2 YFSETQ. The CDR3 has 17 residues. The CDR3 DNA reads as TGCGCCAGCAGCTCTGGGGTGCTAGCGGGTTATCAAGATACGCAGTATTTT. Residues: CASSSGVLAGYQDTQYF.

This chain links TRBV5-1 with TRBJ2-2; D might be TRBD2 (6 bases). Trimming shortened V by 2 bases and J by 2 bases, and 22 bases separated the two germline ends. The V gene's germline CDR1 is SGHRS and CDR2 YFSETQ. This CDR3 is built from 19 residues. The DNA of the CDR3 is TGCGCCAGCAGCTTTGATCGGCGGCGCGGAGGGCGAAACACCGGGGAGCTGTTTTTT. It yields the protein CASSFDRRRGGRNTGELFF.

V and J are TRBV7-3 and TRBJ1-2; a possible D gene is TRBD1 (6 bases). Germline V gives CDR1 SGHTA, CDR2 FQGTGA. Trimming cost V 5 bases and J 3 bases, with 13 bases left between them. The CDR3 spans 14 residues. CDR3: CASSPIEGDYGYTF. The CDR3 DNA is TGTGCCAGCAGCCCCATAGAGGGGGACTATGGCTACACCTTC.

The chain has TRBV5-4 and TRBJ2-7; TRBD2 agrees at 13 bases. Looked up from germline, CDR1 is SGHNT and CDR2 is YYREEE (reference sequence). CDR3 size: 17 residues. V lost 0 bases to trimming and J lost 0 bases; unmatched junction nucleotides: 3. The DNA of the CDR3 is TGTGCCAGCAGCTTGGGAACTAGCGGGAGGGCCTCCTACGAGCAGTACTTC. The encoded protein is CASSLGTSGRASYEQYF.

This clone was recorded a few times. The V call is TRBV11-2, the J call TRBJ1-1; 10 nucleotides align to TRBD1. Germline-derived CDR1 and CDR2 are SGHAT and FQNNGV. V was clipped by 4 bases and J by 5 bases; unmatched bases: 4. CDR3 length equals 14 residues. This chain's CDR3 is CASSSQGQGTEAFF. The DNA of the CDR3 is TGTGCCAGCAGCTCCCAGGGACAGGGGACTGAAGCTTTCTTT.

This chain uses TRBV6-2 or TRBV6-3 with TRBJ1-2; D possibly corresponds to TRBD1 (5 bases). Germline values: CDR1 MNHEY, CDR2 SVGEGT. The CDR3 is made up of 16 amino acids. V gave up 4 bases and J gave up 0 bases, with 15 bases separating them. As DNA, the CDR3 is TGTGCCAGCAGTTTGGACAAAACCCCCGCTAACTATGGCTACACCTTC. This gives the protein CASSLDKTPANYGYTF.

This clone has just a few counts. In DNA, the CDR3 is TGTGCCTGGAGTGTACGAGGGAATGGCTACACCTTC. Translating it yields CAWSVRGNGYTF. The V call is TRBV30, the J call TRBJ1-2; D call uncertain. Germline CDR1 is GTSNPN and CDR2 is SVGIG (reference sequence). There are 12 residues in the CDR3. V gave up 0 bases and J gave up 6 bases, with 8 bases separating them. The whole variable domain, filled in from reference TRBV30 and TRBJ1-2, reads SQTIHQWPATLVQPVGSPLSLECTVEGTSNPNLYWYRQAAGRGLQLLFYSVGIGQISSEVPQNLSASRPQDRQFILSSKKLLLSDSGFYLCAWSVRGNGYTFGSGTRLTVV.

V and J are TRBV19 and TRBJ2-5; possible D gene TRBD1, 6 bases. The V end lost 3 bases, the J end lost 1 base, and 9 bases lay between the germline ends. The CDR3 loop spans 14 amino acids. Germline values: CDR1 LNHDA, CDR2 SQIVND (reference sequence). The CDR3 here is CASSISRGQETQYF. The CDR3, as DNA: TGTGCCAGTAGTATTTCCAGGGGCCAAGAGACCCAGTACTTC.

This sequence joins TRBV28 and TRBJ2-7; possible D gene TRBD1, 5 bases. The CDR3 is 12 amino acids. The V end lost 6 bases, the J end lost 11 bases, and 17 bases lay between the germline ends. Looked up from germline, CDR1 is MDHEN and CDR2 is SYDVKM. As DNA, the CDR3 is TGTGCCAGCAGCCCTACAGGCCGCTTTGAGTACTTC. Translation gives CASSPTGRFEYF.

A word on this clone: Other DNA sequences in the sample encode the same CDR3. The chain has TRBV19 and TRBJ1-4; the match to TRBD1 covers 9 bases. With V trimmed by 3 bases and J by 7 bases, 6 bases remained unmatched. The CDR3 has 15 amino acids. CDR1 is LNHDA and CDR2 is SQIVND in the germline V gene (reference sequence). This CDR3 reads CASSILGQGGEKLFF. The CDR3, as DNA: TGTGCCAGTAGTATTTTGGGACAGGGTGGTGAAAAACTGTTTTTT. The full variable domain, completed using reference TRBV19 and TRBJ1-4, is DGGITQSPKYLFRKEGQNVTLSCEQNLNHDAMYWYRQDPGQGLRLIYYSQIVNDFQKGDIAEGYSVSREKKESFPLTVTSAQKNPTAFYLCASSILGQGGEKLFFGSGTQLSVL.

This clone was detected once. This CDR3 is also generated by other DNA sequences in the sample. The chain joins TRBV7-9 to TRBJ2-7, with D unresolved. This CDR3 contains 13 residues. Trimming pared 3 bases from V and 1 base from J, leaving 7 bases between. The germline V gene has CDR1 SEHNR and CDR2 FQNEAQ (reference sequence). The DNA for the CDR3 is TGTGCCAGCAGCTTGGGCATTTCCTACGAGCAGTACTTC. Amino acid sequence: CASSLGISYEQYF.